This T cell receptor beta chain was sequenced during a study of shared clonotypes between healthy human individuals. Here immunoSEQ multiplex PCR was the method, and the copy in TCRdb shows in-frame clones only, minus some. The repertoire consists of 1.4 million or so clones, with 98% occurring once and the leading ten covering approximately 0.4%. This CDR3 contains 14 residues. The germline V gene encodes CDR1 SGHAT and CDR2 FQNNGV. V was clipped by 5 bases and J by 7 bases, with 15 bases between them. The source is a man aged 30-40 years in good health. The sample was naive CD4+ T cells sorted from blood. Subset meaning: CD45RA+ positively selected. The rearrangement links TRBV11-2 to TRBJ2-1, with a weak D call TRBD2 (6 bases). The DNA of the CDR3 is TGTGCCAGCAGCCCGCGACTAGAAACTAATGAGCAGTTCTTC. Translated: CASSPRLETNEQFF.